This section outlines one TCR beta chain sequence together with its context. The antigen remains undetermined. The CDR3 runs to 15 residues. Germline V gene data show CDR1 as SNHLY and CDR2 as FYNNEI. V lost 4 bases and J lost 6; bases outside the gene matches: 8. Deep sequencing aimed at 1 in 200,000 to 1 in 1 million T cells' resolution. Assay: immunoSEQ multiplex PCR; the TCRdb copy retains only in-frame clones and omits some. The data hold 300,000 to 350,000 clones, with roughly 80% observed a single time. Cryopreserved PBMCs were the source of around 2 micrograms of genomic DNA, which went to TCR beta libraries. These data are taken from a study of cytotoxic CD8 clonotypes in ibrutinib-treated CLL. Whole-study findings and limits: Clonotypes that were public were uncommon, and they contracted or stayed stable on treatment.

Specimen: PBMCs, collected before ibrutinib treatment. The receptor was derived from a human donor with chronic lymphocytic leukemia. V usage is TRBV2 and J usage is TRBJ1-2; TRBD1 matches at 10 bases. The CDR3, as DNA: TGTGCCAGCAGTGGCCGGACAGGGGGTTTGGATGGCTACACCTTC. The encoded protein is CASSGRTGGLDGYTF.